This TCR beta chain was captured by sequencing in a study of blood T cell repertoires in COVID-19. V was cut by 0 bases and J by 2 bases, with 8 bases left in between. The CDR3 length is 15 residues. Germline CDR1 MGHRA, CDR2 YSYEKL. Profiling relied on immunoSEQ multiplex PCR, and the TCRdb table lists in-frame clones only, not all of them. The sample lists just over 300,000 clones; 65% to 90% were seen once. The study drew participants aged about 18 to 89 years from about two dozen US areas. The TCR was taken from a man aged 25-45 years who had recovered from COVID-19. The V call is TRBV4-1, the J call TRBJ1-5, with no clear D. Source material: PBMCs or T cells enriched from blood (not recorded which). The CDR3 is CASSQDGVGNQPQHF. DNA of the CDR3: TGCGCCAGCAGCCAAGACGGGGTGGGCAATCAGCCCCAGCATTTT.